This passage covers 11 T cell receptor beta chains from one sample sequenced in a study of early T cells in non-severe SARS-CoV-2 infection. TCRdb reanalysed the 5' RACE reads using MiXCR and keeps one entry per CDR3 protein. The data hold just under 65,000 distinct CDR3 sequences, with about 6% observed a single time. The sample consisted of whole blood, taken at baseline. All receptors derive from an adult who was a healthcare worker with PCR-confirmed SARS-CoV-2 infection or an uninfected control (not recorded which).

The rearrangement links TRBV29-1 to TRBJ2-5; 8 nucleotides align to TRBD2. The CDR3 is 12 amino acids. Germline CDR1 reads SQVTM; CDR2 reads ANQGSEA. Losses at the gene ends were 7 bases for V and 2 bases for J; bases not matched to a gene: 3. Here the CDR3 reads CSGTSSQETQYF. CDR3 in DNA: TGCAGCGGGACTAGCTCACAAGAGACCCAGTACTTC. The full variable domain, with the rest looked up from reference TRBV29-1 and TRBJ2-5, is SAVISQKPSRDICQRGTSLTIQCQVDSQVTMMFWYRQQPGQSLTLIATANQGSEATYESGFVIDKFPISRPNLTFSTLTVSNMSPEDSSIYLCSGTSSQETQYFGPGTRLLVL.

To note about this clonotype: Since a much larger clone is just one base distant, this may be a read error. This chain joins TRBV18 and TRBJ1-1, with unresolved D. The CDR3 consists of 14 residues. Germline CDR1 and CDR2: KGHSH and LQKENI. CDR3: CASSSPGAGTEAFF. The CDR3 DNA reads as TGTGCCAGCTCATCACCTGGCGCGGGGACTGAAGCTTTCTTT.

Many counts were recorded for this clonotype. This chain joins TRBV6-6 and TRBJ1-2; 10 bases agree with TRBD1. This CDR3 is 13 amino acids long. CDR1 is MNHNY, CDR2 SVGAGI, per germline (reference sequence). Trimming at V came to 5 bases and at J to 5 bases, leaving 2 bases not matched to a gene. Here the CDR3 reads CASSQGQGYGYTF. The CDR3 bases are TGTGCCAGCAGTCAGGGACAGGGGTATGGCTACACCTTC.

This clonotype has at least ten counts. The V and J genes are TRBV7-9 and TRBJ2-7; 9 bases align to TRBD2. V trimming: 5 bases; J trimming: 2 bases; junction bases outside the gene matches: 7. The length of the CDR3 is 15 residues. CDR1 SEHNR and CDR2 FQNEAQ come from the germline V gene (reference sequence). CDR3 DNA sequence: TGTGCCAGCAGCGCTTTAGCGGGAGCAGCCTACGAGCAGTACTTC. It translates to CASSALAGAAYEQYF.

This clonotype has a count of ten or more. The CDR3 carries no conserved terminal phenylalanine or tryptophan, so it likely arises from a read error. The DNA is omitted, as the CDR3 cannot be located on it reliably, and the CDR3 follows TCRdb's listing. The chain has TRBV4-1 and TRBJ1-1; the D call TRBD1 from the table was never checked on the DNA. The CDR3 sequence runs 13 residues, both termini included. CDR1 is MGHRA and CDR2 is YSYEKL in the germline V gene. CDR3 sequence reads: CASSQEVTGGAVR.

This clonotype was recorded at least ten times. V and J are TRBV14 and TRBJ2-3; 7 bases agree with TRBD2. This CDR3 is built from 13 residues. The V gene end was trimmed by 10 bases and the J gene end by 2 bases; junction bases not matched to a gene: 6. Germline lookup yields CDR1 SGHDN and CDR2 FVKESK. The CDR3 region has the DNA TGTGCCAAACCGGGACTAACCACAGATACGCAGTATTTT. Residues: CAKPGLTTDTQYF.

This clonotype was seen repeatedly, ten times or more. The chain recombines TRBV7-9 with TRBJ1-2; D remains unclear. CDR3 size: 10 residues. V was trimmed by 8 bases and J by 8 bases, leaving 9 bases between them. Germline loops: CDR1 SEHNR, CDR2 FQNEAQ (reference sequence). Written as DNA, the CDR3 is TGTGCCAGCGGCCTCGAGGGCTACACCTTC. Translating it yields CASGLEGYTF.

This clonotype was counted a single time. Possible read error: a much larger clone is one base away. J is TRBJ1-1 and V is TRBV5-1, with D possibly being TRBD1 (6 bases). Germline-derived CDR1 and CDR2 are SGHRS and YFSETQ. V lost 5 bases and J 2 bases, leaving 10 bases between the germline ends. The CDR3 has 13 residues. The CDR3 reads CASRGTPNTEAFF. The CDR3 region has the DNA TGCGCCAGCAGGGGGACACCTAACACTGAAGCTTTCTTT.

This clonotype was seen repeatedly, ten times or more. The chain couples TRBV19 to TRBJ1-5; D may be TRBD1 (5 bases). The germline CDR1 and CDR2 sequences are LNHDA and SQIVND (reference sequence). V was shortened by 9 bases and J by 9 bases, with 15 bases between the two germline ends. This CDR3 is built from 12 residues. Here the CDR3 reads CASRDERPPQHF. For the CDR3, the DNA is TGTGCCAGCCGGGACGAGCGGCCGCCCCAGCATTTT.

This clonotype has at least ten counts. The genes are TRBV20-1 and TRBJ1-5, with no clear D. The germline V gene encodes CDR1 DFQATT and CDR2 SNEGSKA (reference sequence). This CDR3 spans 12 amino acids. V was clipped by 4 bases and J by 2 bases, with 6 bases between them. CDR3 nucleotides: TGCAGTGCTACCACCGGCAATCAGCCCCAGCATTTT. It specifies CSATTGNQPQHF.

This clonotype was counted at least ten times. V gene TRBV28 combines with J gene TRBJ2-1; D is undetermined. Between the trimmed V and J ends, which lost 5 bases and 7 bases, there was a span of 21 bases. The CDR3 extends over 16 amino acids. CDR1 is MDHEN and CDR2 is SYDVKM in the germline V gene. The CDR3 region is CASSPNPGTEENEQFF. The CDR3 DNA sequence: TGTGCCAGCAGTCCCAATCCCGGTACCGAGGAGAATGAGCAGTTCTTC.